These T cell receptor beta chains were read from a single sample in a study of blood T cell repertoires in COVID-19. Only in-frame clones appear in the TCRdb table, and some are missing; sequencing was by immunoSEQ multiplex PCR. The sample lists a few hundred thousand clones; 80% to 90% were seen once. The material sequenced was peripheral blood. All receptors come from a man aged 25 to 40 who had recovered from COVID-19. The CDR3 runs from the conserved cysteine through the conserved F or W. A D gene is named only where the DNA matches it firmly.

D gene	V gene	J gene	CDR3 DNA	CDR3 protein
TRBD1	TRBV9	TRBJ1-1	TGTGCCAGCAGCGCCCCGTGGGACAGTATGAACACTGAAGCTTTCTTT	CASSAPWDSMNTEAFF
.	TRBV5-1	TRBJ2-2	TGCGCCAGCAGCAGGGGTGTCGGGGAGCTGTTTTTT	CASSRGVGELFF
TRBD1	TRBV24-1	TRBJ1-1	TGTGCCACCAGTGATATACGGACAGGCACTGAAGCTTTCTTT	CATSDIRTGTEAFF
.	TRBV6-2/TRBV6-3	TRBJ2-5	TGTGCCAGCAGTTACCCAGACCGAGGATCCGGATGGGAGACCCAGTACTTC	CASSYPDRGSGWETQYF
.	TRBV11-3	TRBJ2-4	TGTGCCAGCAGCTCTACAGAGAACCGAAACATTCAGTACTTC	CASSSTENRNIQYF
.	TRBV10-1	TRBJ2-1	TGCGCCAGCAGTGGCACAGGCCCAGGCTATGAGCAGTTCTTC	CASSGTGPGYEQFF
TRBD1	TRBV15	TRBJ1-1	TGTGCCACCAGCACTTCGGACAGGCAACTTGAAGCTTTCTTT	CATSTSDRQLEAFF
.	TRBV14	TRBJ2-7	TGTGCCAGCAGCCAAGTAGGCGGCGGATCCTACGAGCAGTACTTC	CASSQVGGGSYEQYF
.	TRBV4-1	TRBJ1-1	TGCGCCAGCAGCCAGGGGACAATGGGGACTGAAGCTTTCTTT	CASSQGTMGTEAFF
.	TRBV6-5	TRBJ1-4	TGTGCCAGCAGTTACCGCAAACAGGTTGGAGAAAAACTGTTTTTT	CASSYRKQVGEKLFF